The 8 T cell receptor beta chains listed next were all sequenced from one sample in a study of beta chain features in type 1 diabetes. Reverse transcription of all isolated RNA meant that expressed TCRB transcripts were sequenced. Profiling relied on immunoSEQ multiplex PCR, and the TCRdb table lists in-frame clones only, not all of them. The profile covers about 650,000 clones, with roughly 12% appearing a single time and around 0.12% taken by the ten largest. Which antigens these TCRs recognize remains unknown. Points from the study as a whole: TCRB CDR3s were moderately but significantly shorter in Type 1 diabetes patients in all four CD4+ subsets.

The sequenced sample consisted of naive CD4+ T cells from blood. The receptors derive from a man aged 25-45 years with type 1 diabetes.

This clone turned up a few times. The chain couples TRBV29-1 to TRBJ1-5, with D possibly being TRBD1 (6 bases). CDR1 SQVTM and CDR2 ANQGSEA come from the germline V gene. This CDR3 comprises 13 residues. V was shortened by 7 bases and J by 4 bases, with 14 bases between the two germline ends. In nucleotides, the CDR3 is TGCAGCGCAACGGACAGCGTGAATCAGCCCCAGCATTTT. It specifies CSATDSVNQPQHF. Variable domain in full (rest from reference TRBV29-1 and TRBJ1-5): SAVISQKPSRDICQRGTSLTIQCQVDSQVTMMFWYRQQPGQSLTLIATANQGSEATYESGFVIDKFPISRPNLTFSTLTVSNMSPEDSSIYLCSATDSVNQPQHFGDGTRLSIL.

This clone has a handful of counts. The V and J genes are TRBV2 and TRBJ1-2, with TRBD1 as a possible D gene (6 bases). The V end was cut by 6 bases, the J end by 2 bases, with 10 bases between. This CDR3 spans 13 amino acids. Germline-derived CDR1 and CDR2 are SNHLY and FYNNEI. CDR3 bases: TGTGCCAGCAGGAAGGGGGAAAACTATGGCTACACCTTC. It codes for CASRKGENYGYTF.

In its sample, this clone was seen a few times. V is TRBV30 and J is TRBJ1-4, with 9 bases fitting TRBD1. V lost 8 bases and J lost 7; bases outside the gene matches: 17. CDR1 and CDR2 from the germline V gene are GTSNPN and SVGIG (reference sequence). The CDR3 spans 16 residues. CDR3 coding DNA: TGTGCCGGAGGGACAGGGCGAGCCGGCCGGGGTGAAAAACTGTTTTTT. Translated, it gives CAGGTGRAGRGEKLFF.

The rearrangement uses TRBV4-3 and TRBJ1-1; 9 nucleotides align to TRBD1. The V gene end was trimmed by 0 bases and the J gene end by 12 bases; junction bases not matched to a gene: 11. This CDR3 has 15 amino acids. CDR1 is LGHNA and CDR2 is YSLEER in the germline V gene. The CDR3 DNA reads as TGCGCCAGCAGCCAAGATCTTAGGGTGGACAGGGGAACTTTCTTT. Its translation is CASSQDLRVDRGTFF.

The CDR3 region is CASSLAVEQFF. The CDR3 coding sequence is TGTGCCAGCAGTCTAGCGGTTGAGCAGTTCTTC. The chain links TRBV28 to TRBJ2-1; 7 bases are a match to TRBD2. V lost 5 bases to trimming and J lost 9 bases; unmatched junction nucleotides: 1. Germline V gives CDR1 MDHEN, CDR2 SYDVKM. The CDR3 runs 11 residues.

The rearrangement joins TRBV13 to TRBJ1-2; 9 nucleotides agree with TRBD1. With V trimmed by 5 bases and J by 4 bases, 11 bases remained unmatched. CDR3 length equals 16 residues. Germline V lookup: CDR1 PRHDT, CDR2 FYEKMQ (reference sequence). The CDR3 nucleotides are TGTGCCAGCAGCCGAGCATCGGACAGGGGACTCTATGGCTACACCTTC. Its protein product is CASSRASDRGLYGYTF.

The rearrangement links TRBV2 to TRBJ2-5, with D tentatively TRBD1 (6 bases). With 9 bases removed from V and 3 bases from J, the gap between germline ends came to 11 bases. Germline lookup yields CDR1 SNHLY and CDR2 FYNNEI. There are 12 residues in the CDR3. CDR3 sequence reads: CARGQPEETQYF. The CDR3 bases are TGTGCCAGAGGACAGCCGGAAGAGACCCAGTACTTC.

As DNA, the CDR3 is TGTGCCAGCAGTTCACGGGACAGTTCCTACGAGCAGTACTTC. Translated: CASSSRDSSYEQYF. The chain is built from TRBV6-6 and TRBJ2-7; 7 bases match TRBD1. The CDR3 sequence is 14 residues long. Germline lookup yields CDR1 MNHNY and CDR2 SVGAGI (reference sequence). Trimming removed 4 bases from V and 1 base from J; junction bases left unmatched: 4.